This T cell receptor beta chain was retrieved from a study of T cell repertoires in cytomegalovirus infection. This clonotype was observed many times. Its antigen is not identified. From the reads, TCRdb called clonotypes with MiXCR, one entry per CDR3 protein. The repertoire consists of hundreds of thousands of distinct CDR3 sequences, with about 33% occurring once and the leading ten covering roughly 15%. The V and J ends lost 1 base and 4 bases, in that order; junction bases with no gene match: 7. Germline CDR1 is SGHTA and CDR2 is FQGNSA. This CDR3 spans 16 amino acids. The V and J genes are TRBV7-2 and TRBJ2-3, with 8 bases lining up with TRBD1. This clonotype was obtained from a human donor in good health (CMV status not recorded). Some clones in this sample may be carry-over from other donors' samples. Sequenced here: cultured PBMCs, sampled from culture after CMV antigen stimulation. The CDR3 reads CASSLGGRGLADTQYF. The CDR3 nucleotides are TGTGCCAGCAGCTTAGGAGGCAGGGGGCTGGCAGATACGCAGTATTTT.